Shown below are 10 T cell receptor beta chains from a single sample sequenced in a study of human T cells and chemical hapten exposure. TCRdb itself ran the RACE reads through MiXCR, one entry per CDR3 protein. The repertoire holds over 65,000 distinct CDR3 sequences, with 8.5% to 14% as singletons. This sample's time point: patch test 3, about 24 weeks after DPC sensitization. Specified treatment: therapeutic diphenylcyclopropenone sensitization with weekly scalp DPC. Sequencing was performed on whole blood, taken in connection with sensitization to the hapten diphenylcyclopropenone (DPC). Every receptor here comes from a woman between 45 and 65 years old with alopecia areata. Some clones in this sample may be carry-over from other donors' samples.

Many counts were recorded for this clonotype. The V gene is TRBV20-1, the J gene TRBJ2-2; D might be TRBD1 (5 bases). This CDR3 is built from 12 residues. Trimming left V 6 bases short and J 7 bases short, with 12 bases between. Germline lookup yields CDR1 DFQATT and CDR2 SNEGSKA (reference sequence). CDR3 coding DNA: TGCAGTGCCCCACTGGGGCTCGGGGAGCTGTTTTTT. Its translation: CSAPLGLGELFF.

A few counts support this clonotype. V is TRBV12-3 or TRBV12-4 and J is TRBJ2-7; D perhaps matches TRBD1 (6 bases). The CDR3 extends over 13 amino acids. V lost 6 bases to trimming and J lost 6 bases, with 15 bases between them. CDR3 DNA sequence: TGTGCCAGCAGCCCTACTCAACAGGGCGAGCAGTACTTC. Its protein is CASSPTQQGEQYF.

This clonotype has a count of ten or more. This chain connects TRBV7-6 to TRBJ1-1; D call uncertain. The CDR3 consists of 15 residues. V was clipped by 4 bases and J by 0 bases, with 12 bases between them. Germline lookup yields CDR1 SGHVS and CDR2 FNYEAQ. The CDR3 region has the DNA TGTGCCAGCAGCTCAACGCAGGAGGTGAACACTGAAGCTTTCTTT. It codes for CASSSTQEVNTEAFF.

The sample holds many counts of this clonotype. The chain joins TRBV6-5 to TRBJ1-1; D is unresolved. V was clipped by 8 bases and J by 3 bases, with 10 bases between them. CDR3 length: 12 residues. CDR1 and CDR2 from the germline V gene are MNHEY and SVGAGI. DNA for the CDR3: TGTGCCAGCGGAGGAAGGGACACTGAAGCTTTCTTT. This sequence encodes CASGGRDTEAFF.

This clonotype occurred a few times. The rearrangement uses TRBV11-2 and TRBJ2-1; TRBD2 agrees at 9 bases. V shed 4 bases, J shed 6 bases, and the junction held 4 bases outside the gene matches. The CDR3 covers 14 residues. The germline CDR1 and CDR2 sequences are SGHAT and FQNNGV. The CDR3 here is CASSSGGRVNEQFF. For the CDR3, the DNA is TGTGCCAGCAGCTCGGGCGGGAGGGTCAATGAGCAGTTCTTC.

This clonotype was counted many times. This rearrangement joins TRBV28 to TRBJ1-3; no clear D gene. The CDR3 consists of 15 residues. V was trimmed by 6 bases and J by 4 bases, leaving 16 bases between them. Germline CDR1 reads MDHEN; CDR2 reads SYDVKM. This chain's CDR3 is CASSRPGRTGNTIYF. CDR3 in DNA: TGTGCCAGCAGCCGTCCGGGAAGGACCGGAAACACCATATATTTT. Complete variable domain (other parts from reference TRBV28 and TRBJ1-3): DVKVTQSSRYLVKRTGEKVFLECVQDMDHENMFWYRQDPGLGLRLIYFSYDVKMKEKGDIPEGYSVSREKKERFSLILESASTNQTSMYLCASSRPGRTGNTIYFGEGSWLTVV.

This clonotype was picked up many times. V gene TRBV7-2 combines with J gene TRBJ2-3; 8 nucleotides agree with TRBD1. Germline values: CDR1 SGHTA, CDR2 FQGNSA. CDR3 length: 16 amino acids. With 4 bases clipped from V and 7 bases from J, the junction kept 13 bases outside the gene matches. This CDR3 reads CASSSPTGALTNTQYF. The CDR3, as DNA: TGTGCCAGCAGCTCGCCGACAGGGGCCCTCACGAATACGCAGTATTTT.

This clonotype was seen ten or more times. The rearrangement joins TRBV6-2 or TRBV6-3 to TRBJ2-7; 8 bases are shared with TRBD1. Germline lookup yields CDR1 MNHEY and CDR2 SVGEGT. The CDR3 loop spans 15 amino acids. After removal of 2 bases from V and 2 bases from J, the junction contained 5 bases not matched to a gene. The CDR3 loop reads CASSYDGTGPYEQYF. The CDR3 DNA sequence: TGTGCCAGCAGTTACGACGGGACAGGCCCCTACGAGCAGTACTTC.

Turning to this clonotype: A much larger clone is a single base away; this may be a read error. The chain joins TRBV9 to TRBJ1-1; no clear D. V was pared by 0 bases and J by 4 bases, with 7 bases between. The germline V gene has CDR1 SGDLS and CDR2 YYNGEE. The CDR3 spans 13 residues. The CDR3 loop is CASSVGGSTEAFF. In DNA form, the CDR3 reads TGTGCCAGCAGCGTAGGGGGTAGCACTGAAGCTTTCTTT.

The chain couples TRBV28 to TRBJ1-5; D is perhaps TRBD1 (6 bases). In germline, CDR1 is MDHEN, CDR2 SYDVKM. The CDR3 runs 12 residues. The V end was cut by 10 bases, the J end by 5 bases, with 12 bases between. Here the CDR3 reads CATWDIDQPQHF. Here the CDR3 DNA reads TGTGCCACCTGGGACATTGATCAGCCCCAGCATTTT.